A selection of T cell receptor beta chains follows, all from one sample in a study of post-analysis software for immune sequencing data. TCRdb reanalysed the PCR reads using MiXCR and keeps one entry per CDR3 protein. The sample comprises about 810,000 distinct CDR3 sequences, roughly 50% of which are singletons, and 4.6% rests with the top ten. Sequencing input: blood. Receptors originate from a girl aged 5 to 17 with multiple sclerosis. Each CDR3 is given with its conserved first and last residue. The D gene is left open where the match is weak. Size is omitted from some rows. Given values are once, few, many or a class for expanded clones.

>TRBV7-2|TRBJ2-1|few|.
CASSLAGTLPEQFF
TGTGCCAGCAGCTTAGCTGGGACTCTACCAGAGCAGTTCTTC
>TRBV12-3/TRBV12-4|TRBJ1-2|few|.
CASSTTVISGYTF
TGTGCCAGCAGTACCACAGTAATCTCTGGCTACACCTTC
>TRBV29-1|TRBJ1-4|.|.
CSVEGEGGTNEKLFF
TGCAGCGTTGAAGGAGAGGGGGGGACTAATGAAAAACTGTTTTTT
>TRBV20-1|TRBJ2-7|.|TRBD2
CSGLPGGDEQYF
TGCAGTGGCCTTCCGGGGGGGGACGAGCAGTACTTC
>TRBV20-1|TRBJ2-3|.|TRBD2
CSAATSGRSIGADTQYF
TGCAGTGCTGCGACTAGCGGGAGGTCGATTGGCGCAGATACGCAGTATTTT
>TRBV28|TRBJ2-3|.|TRBD2
CASSVAGADTQYF
TGTGCCAGCAGTGTAGCGGGAGCAGATACGCAGTATTTT
>TRBV27|TRBJ2-7|.|.
CASSLAYLYEQYF
TGTGCCAGCAGTTTGGCCTACCTCTACGAGCAGTACTTC
>TRBV5-1|TRBJ2-1|.|TRBD2
CASSWGSGRREQFF
TGCGCCAGCAGCTGGGGTAGCGGGAGGAGAGAGCAGTTCTTC
>TRBV12-5|TRBJ1-4|.|.
CASGLVRPTGEKLFF
TGTGCTAGTGGTTTGGTCCGTCCAACGGGGGAAAAACTGTTTTTT
>TRBV29-1|TRBJ2-7|.|TRBD2
CSARIAGGSEQYF
TGCAGCGCTAGGATAGCGGGAGGGAGTGAGCAGTACTTC
>TRBV2|TRBJ1-6|once|.
CASGRDFNSPLHF
TGTGCCAGCGGCCGGGACTTTAATTCACCCCTCCACTTT
>TRBV4-1|TRBJ1-2|.|.
CASSRLQQDWDGYTF
TGCGCCAGCAGCCGATTACAACAGGATTGGGATGGCTACACCTTC
>TRBV5-1|TRBJ1-1|.|TRBD1
CASSLDGQGRTEAFF
TGCGCCAGCAGCTTGGACGGACAGGGGCGCACTGAAGCTTTCTTT
>TRBV10-3|TRBJ2-7|.|.
CAISESNGGPYEQYF
TGTGCCATCAGTGAGTCGAACGGGGGACCCTACGAGCAGTACTTC
>TRBV4-1|TRBJ2-4|.|.
CASSHRDMAKNIQYF
TGCGCCAGCAGCCACCGGGACATGGCCAAAAACATTCAGTACTTC
>TRBV12-5|TRBJ2-1|few|TRBD1
CASGFETGAYNEQFF
TGTGCTAGTGGTTTCGAGACAGGGGCCTACAATGAGCAGTTCTTC
>TRBV7-2|TRBJ1-5|.|.
CASSQGFGAQPQHF
TGTGCCAGCAGCCAAGGATTCGGTGCTCAGCCCCAGCATTTT
>TRBV2|TRBJ1-2|.|.
CASGAGSGYTF
TGTGCCAGCGGGGCAGGGAGTGGCTACACCTTC
>TRBV6-2/TRBV6-3|TRBJ2-1|.|.
CASSLQGFNGQFF
TGTGCCAGCAGTTTGCAGGGATTCAATGGGCAGTTCTTC
>TRBV5-1|TRBJ2-7|few|.
CASSTRVGSYEQYF
TGCGCCAGCAGCACGAGAGTTGGCTCCTACGAGCAGTACTTC
>TRBV5-1|TRBJ2-7|few|TRBD2
CASSWRTSDPYEQYF
TGCGCCAGCAGCTGGAGGACTAGTGATCCCTACGAGCAGTACTTC
>TRBV5-1|TRBJ2-7|.|TRBD1
CASSVDREEQYF
TGCGCCAGCAGCGTGGACAGGGAAGAGCAGTACTTC
>TRBV27|TRBJ2-1|few|.
CASSLSGTSLYNEQFF
TGTGCCAGCAGTTTATCGGGGACCAGCCTCTACAATGAGCAGTTCTTC
>TRBV12-3/TRBV12-4|TRBJ1-4|.|TRBD1
CAGSGTVTTNEKLFF
TGTGCCGGCAGTGGGACAGTCACAACTAATGAAAAACTGTTTTTT
>TRBV7-6|TRBJ2-1|.|.
CASSLVNRYNEQFF
TGTGCCAGCAGCTTAGTTAACAGGTACAATGAGCAGTTCTTC
>TRBV7-6|TRBJ2-5|once|.
CASSKFTRGGNEQYF
TGTGCCAGCAGCAAGTTCACTAGGGGGGGAAATGAGCAGTACTTC
>TRBV20-1|TRBJ2-7|.|TRBD2
CSAGTSGRFEQYF
TGCAGTGCTGGGACTAGCGGGAGGTTTGAGCAGTACTTC
>TRBV3-1|TRBJ2-1|.|.
CASSQYSGTGIGEQFF
TGTGCCAGCAGCCAATACTCCGGGACGGGGATTGGCGAGCAGTTCTTC
>TRBV20-1|TRBJ2-1|.|.
CSARDPGGARSSYNEQFF
TGCAGTGCTAGAGATCCCGGAGGAGCGCGAAGCTCCTACAATGAGCAGTTCTTC
>TRBV20-1|TRBJ2-7|.|TRBD2
CSAPAGGPYEQYF
TGCAGTGCACCAGCGGGGGGCCCCTACGAGCAGTACTTC
>TRBV20-1|TRBJ2-3|.|TRBD2
CSAIPTAGGGDTQYF
TGCAGTGCTATCCCAACAGCGGGAGGGGGGGATACGCAGTATTTT
>TRBV6-1|TRBJ2-7|many|TRBD2
CASRAGLAGGYEQYF
TGTGCCAGCAGAGCGGGACTAGCGGGAGGGTACGAGCAGTACTTC
>TRBV6-5|TRBJ2-7|few|.
CASSYGPPILPYF
TGTGCCAGCAGTTACGGTCCCCCTATTCTGCCGTACTTC
>TRBV4-1|TRBJ2-4|.|.
CASSQASLLLAKNIQYF
TGCGCCAGCAGCCAAGCTTCCCTTCTCCTAGCCAAAAACATTCAGTACTTC
>TRBV29-1|TRBJ1-2|.|.
CSASGTTNYGYTF
TGCAGCGCCTCCGGGACGACTAACTATGGCTACACCTTC
>TRBV10-3|TRBJ2-7|few|.
CAISEMEGPPYEQYF
TGTGCCATCAGTGAGATGGAGGGTCCCCCCTACGAGCAGTACTTC
>TRBV7-3|TRBJ2-7|few|TRBD2
CASSASGKAVEQYF
TGTGCCAGCAGTGCCAGCGGGAAGGCGGTCGAGCAGTACTTC
>TRBV20-1|TRBJ2-3|.|TRBD2
CSASGGVGTQYF
TGCAGTGCTAGCGGGGGGGTGGGGACGCAGTATTTT
>TRBV25-1|TRBJ2-5|.|TRBD2
CASSSPGVLAGGRETQYF
TGTGCCAGCAGTTCTCCCGGGGTACTAGCGGGGGGGCGGGAGACCCAGTACTTC